This entry features one TCR beta chain sequence. This record belongs to a study of blood T cell repertoires in COVID-19. Study-wide context: The samples span acute and convalescent COVID-19 from the United States, Italy and Spain. T cells, B-cell-depleted T cells, or PBMCs supplied cDNA or gDNA.

Original processing methods: Nucleated cell number was recorded as an estimate derived from reference gene primer amplification. Measured with immunoSEQ multiplex PCR; TCRdb has only the in-frame clones, and not every one. V, J and clone size derive from that table, while D and trimming were established from the DNA sequence. Of 110,000 to 150,000 clones listed, approximately 80% were seen once; the top ten hold 1.6%. Unmatched junction bases numbered 13, after V lost 3 bases and J lost 7 bases. The germline V gene encodes CDR1 MGHRA and CDR2 YSYEKL. The length of the CDR3 is 18 residues. This clonotype was sampled from a human donor in a cohort sampled during active COVID-19. Sequenced: peripheral blood. V and J are TRBV4-1 and TRBJ2-1, with 12 bases that match TRBD2. The CDR3 DNA follows: TGCGCCAGCAGCCAGGTCGGGTCTAGCGGGAGGGCCCTTAATGAGCAGTTCTTC. Translated: CASSQVGSSGRALNEQFF.